This T cell receptor beta chain was identified during a study of cytomegalovirus exposure and HLA in healthy donors. In the study overall: The 100 to 150 validation repertoires matched the 666 first-cohort repertoires in platform, a later analysis reported.

A note on this clone: Antigen: not known.

Data came from immunoSEQ multiplex PCR; TCRdb stores just in-frame clones and leaves some out. The table includes around 63,000 clones, around 89% detected once. Broader study findings: A list of 150 or so TCR beta chains associated with cytomegalovirus was given. Most sequenced TCRs were rare (though some public TCRs occurred in many donors).

The V gene's germline CDR1 is MGHDK and CDR2 SYGVNS. J gave up 7 bases and V 3 bases, and 7 bases lay outside the gene matches. This CDR3 is 15 amino acids long. The TCR comes from a woman aged 18-29 years in good health and CMV-seronegative. The sample was PBMCs. The rearrangement uses TRBV25-1 and TRBJ2-2, with 8 bases fitting TRBD1. The DNA for the CDR3 is TGTGCCAGCAGTGAGCGGACAGGGATTAACGGGGAGCTGTTTTTT. Translated, it gives CASSERTGINGELFF.